Following are 18 T cell receptor beta chains from one sample sequenced in a study of follicular helper T cells after annual influenza vaccination. Libraries were prepared by immunoSEQ multiplex PCR; TCRdb keeps only in-frame clonotypes and omits some of them. The sample has some 30,000 clones; more than 80% are singletons. Regarding time point: 2014-2015 season, pre-vaccination. The source material was CXCR5+ CD38- circulating T follicular helper cells from blood, sampled on the day of influenza vaccination. Subset here: circulating Tfh, non-naive CD4+CXCR5+PD-1+ (ICOS+CD38+ or ICOS-CD38-). These receptors were collected from an adult who received the influenza vaccine.

This clone turned up a few times. This chain connects TRBV1 to TRBJ2-7; the DNA was not compared with TRBD2, the D call given in the table. TRBV1 counts as a pseudogene. The CDR3 is made up of 18 amino acids. The CDR3 loop is CTSSQRYSGRLLSYEQYF. The CDR3 DNA reads as TGCACCAGCAGCCAACGATACAGCGGGAGACTACTCTCCTACGAGCAGTACTTC.

The J gene is TRBJ2-6, the V gene TRBV7-9, with D perhaps matching TRBD1 (5 bases). Trimming took off 1 base at V and 2 bases at J, with 6 bases between the two ends. CDR1 SEHNR and CDR2 FQNEAQ come from the germline V gene (reference sequence). The CDR3 totals 15 residues. The CDR3 here is CASSLEGPGANVLTF. The CDR3 coding sequence is TGTGCCAGCAGCTTAGAGGGGCCTGGGGCCAACGTCCTGACTTTC.

This chain uses TRBV5-1 with TRBJ2-7; 8 bases agree with TRBD1. The CDR3 has 11 residues. With V trimmed by 5 bases and J by 6 bases, 1 base remained unmatched. CDR1 is SGHRS, CDR2 YFSETQ, per germline. In DNA form, the CDR3 reads TGCGCCAGCAGAACAGGGGGCGAGCAGTACTTC. This gives the protein CASRTGGEQYF. Filled out from reference TRBV5-1 and TRBJ2-7, the complete variable domain reads KAGVTQTPRYLIKTRGQQVTLSCSPISGHRSVSWYQQTPGQGLQFLFEYFSETQRNKGNFPGRFSGRQFSNSRSEMNVSTLELGDSALYLCASRTGGEQYFGPGTRLTVT.

V usage is TRBV7-8 and J usage is TRBJ2-5, with TRBD2 matching 12 bases. The length of the CDR3 is 17 residues. J was trimmed by 4 bases and V by 6 bases; bases with no gene match: 12. CDR1 is SGHVS and CDR2 is FQNEAQ in the germline V gene. CDR3 sequence: CASSPLAGGSGGETQYF. The CDR3 DNA reads as TGTGCCAGCAGTCCACTAGCGGGGGGCTCCGGGGGAGAGACCCAGTACTTC.

V usage is TRBV5-1 and J usage is TRBJ2-3; 7 bases agree with TRBD2. This CDR3 region has 15 residues. With 6 bases clipped from V and 2 bases from J, the junction kept 9 bases outside the gene matches. In germline, CDR1 is SGHRS, CDR2 YFSETQ. Here the CDR3 reads CASTDSSGYTDTQYF. The CDR3 DNA follows: TGCGCCAGCACAGATTCTAGCGGCTACACAGATACGCAGTATTTT.

Worth noting for this clone: Germline and junction disagree at one end, which may indicate a read error. The J gene is TRBJ2-1, the V gene TRBV15; TRBD1 is a possible D gene (5 bases). CDR1 LNHNV and CDR2 YYDKDF come from the germline V gene (reference sequence). The CDR3 is made up of 13 amino acids. The CDR3 spells CATSRDQDSPKVF. The CDR3 coding sequence is TGTGCCACCAGCAGAGATCAAGACAGCCCCAAGGTCTTC.

This clone was observed once. The chain carries TRBV15 and TRBJ2-1, with D maybe TRBD1 (6 bases). V lost 3 bases and J 4 bases, leaving 16 bases between the germline ends. Per germline, CDR1 LNHNV and CDR2 YYDKDF (reference sequence). This CDR3 is 16 amino acids long. The CDR3 region is CATSRGMGAPYNEQFF. For the CDR3, the DNA is TGTGCCACCAGCAGGGGGATGGGGGCGCCTTACAATGAGCAGTTCTTC.

J is TRBJ2-1 and V is TRBV5-6, with D maybe TRBD1 (5 bases). Germline-derived CDR1 and CDR2 are SGHDT and YYEEEE. This CDR3 has 13 amino acids. V was trimmed by 4 bases and J by 5 bases, leaving 10 bases between them. The CDR3 region is CASSPEGDNEQFF. In DNA form, the CDR3 reads TGTGCCAGCAGCCCCGAAGGGGACAATGAGCAGTTCTTC. The full variable domain, in which reference TRBV5-6 and TRBJ2-1 provide the parts outside the CDR3, is DAGVTQSPTHLIKTRGQQVTLRCSPKSGHDTVSWYQQALGQGPQFIFQYYEEEERQRGNFPDRFSGHQFPNYSSELNVNALLLGDSALYLCASSPEGDNEQFFGPGTRLTVL.

V gene TRBV6-1 combines with J gene TRBJ1-1; perhaps TRBD1 as D (5 bases). Germline V lookup: CDR1 MNHNS, CDR2 SASEGT. The germline V and J ends were trimmed by 4 bases and 8 bases, with 14 bases remaining between them. This CDR3 is built from 13 residues. The CDR3: CASSVGEAGEAFF. The CDR3 DNA sequence: TGTGCCAGCAGTGTGGGGGAGGCAGGGGAAGCTTTCTTT.

V usage is TRBV27 and J usage is TRBJ2-5; D may be TRBD2 (5 bases). CDR1 MNHEY and CDR2 SMNVEV come from the germline V gene (reference sequence). Trimming pared 6 bases from V and 5 bases from J, leaving 16 bases between. The CDR3 runs to 14 residues. In DNA, the CDR3 is TGTGCCAGCAGACTCGGACTCGGCGGGGAGACCCAGTACTTC. Its protein is CASRLGLGGETQYF.

The chain has TRBV2 and TRBJ1-2, with TRBD1 matching 8 bases. The CDR3 length is 14 residues. The germline CDR1 and CDR2 sequences are SNHLY and FYNNEI. V lost 6 bases, J lost 4 bases, and 7 bases stayed unmatched. CDR3 sequence reads: CASSQQGDSYGYTF. CDR3 bases: TGTGCCAGCAGCCAACAGGGGGATAGCTATGGCTACACCTTC.

The table lists this clone with a count of one. This sequence joins TRBV7-9 and TRBJ2-7; 8 positions agree with TRBD2. Germline V gene lookup returns CDR1 SEHNR and CDR2 FQNEAQ (reference sequence). The CDR3 has 15 amino acids. Germline trimming cut 2 bases from V and 6 bases from J; bases unmatched to any gene: 9. The CDR3 DNA follows: TGTGCCAGCAGCTTAAGCGCTGTGCTAGCGGGCGAGCAGTACTTC. Protein product: CASSLSAVLAGEQYF.

This clone was picked up a small number of times. The genes are TRBV7-8 and TRBJ2-3; the match to TRBD2 covers 11 bases. V shed 5 bases, J shed 7 bases, and the junction held 11 bases outside the gene matches. The CDR3 has 16 amino acids. Per germline, CDR1 SGHVS and CDR2 FQNEAQ. The CDR3 nucleotides read TGTGCCAGCAGCAAGCTAGCGGGAGGACCCACGTATACGCAGTATTTT. It is translated as CASSKLAGGPTYTQYF.

The chain couples TRBV5-1 to TRBJ1-4, with D maybe TRBD1 (5 bases). Trimming pared 4 bases from V and 5 bases from J, leaving 12 bases between. This CDR3 is built from 14 residues. Germline CDR1 SGHRS, CDR2 YFSETQ. CDR3 nucleotide sequence: TGCGCCAGCAGCAACCCCGGGGGGAATGAAAAACTGTTTTTT. Translating it yields CASSNPGGNEKLFF.

The genes are TRBV7-6 and TRBJ2-1, with a weak D call TRBD2 (7 bases). The CDR3 loop spans 15 amino acids. The germline V and J ends were trimmed by 0 bases and 10 bases, with 16 bases remaining between them. Germline V CDR1 and CDR2: SGHVS, FNYEAQ. CDR3 in DNA: TGTGCCAGCAGCTTAGCGTTTGGGGGGGCGGCGGAGCAGTTCTTC. It specifies CASSLAFGGAAEQFF.

The genes are TRBV10-3 and TRBJ1-2; D remains unclear. Trimming pared 7 bases from V and 2 bases from J, leaving 11 bases between. This CDR3 has 13 residues. Germline loops: CDR1 ENHRY, CDR2 SYGVKD. CDR3 coding DNA: TGTGCCATCAAGGGAGACACCAACTATGGCTACACCTTC. Its protein is CAIKGDTNYGYTF.

The chain combines TRBV2 with TRBJ2-6; 12 nucleotides line up with TRBD1. The germline V gene has CDR1 SNHLY and CDR2 FYNNEI. With V trimmed by 6 bases and J by 2 bases, 8 bases remained unmatched. There are 18 residues in the CDR3. CDR3 loop: CASRFGGQGAPGANVLTF. The CDR3, as DNA: TGTGCCAGCAGGTTCGGGGGACAGGGGGCGCCTGGGGCCAACGTCCTGACTTTC.

This clone was detected a few times. The rearrangement links TRBV11-3 to TRBJ2-1; 9 nucleotides align to TRBD1. Trimming cost V 4 bases and J 9 bases; bases outside gene matches: 7. Germline CDR1 is SGHNT and CDR2 is YENEEA. This CDR3 comprises 14 residues. This CDR3 reads CASSSRQGGGEQFF. In DNA, the CDR3 is TGTGCCAGCAGCTCCAGACAGGGGGGGGGTGAGCAGTTCTTC.